The 21 T cell receptor beta chains listed next were all sequenced from one sample in a study of CD8+CD57+ T cells in acquired aplastic anemia. It was genomic DNA that served as the template for profiling TCR beta VDJ and CDR3. TCRdb processed the reads anew with MiXCR; each CDR3 protein has one entry. The sample holds around 200,000 distinct CDR3 sequences, roughly 45% seen once. Whoever was chosen for sequencing had shown CD8+CD57+ cell expansion by flow cytometry. Sequencing was done on a sample of sorted CD4+, CD8+, or CD8+CD57+ T cells (not recorded which) from PBMCs. These receptors were collected from a human donor with aplastic anemia.

In this sample, this clonotype turned up once. This rearrangement joins TRBV19 to TRBJ1-3; no definite D call. Trimming cost V 3 bases and J 8 bases, with 14 bases left between them. The CDR3 is 14 residues long. CDR1 and CDR2 from the germline V gene are LNHDA and SQIVND (reference sequence). CDR3 coding DNA: TGTGCCAGTAGTATGAAAAGGGTTGGCGACACCATATATTTT. This encodes CASSMKRVGDTIYF.

V is TRBV12-3 or TRBV12-4 and J is TRBJ2-1; the match to TRBD2 covers 13 bases. V trimming: 6 bases; J trimming: 7 bases; junction bases outside the gene matches: 6. This CDR3 is built from 15 residues. CDR3 in amino acids: CASRLAGGQQNEQFF. In DNA form, the CDR3 reads TGTGCCAGCAGACTAGCGGGGGGGCAGCAGAATGAGCAGTTCTTC.

This clonotype occurred many times. The CDR3 protein is CSASRTSGAFGETQYF. DNA of the CDR3: TGCAGTGCTTCTCGGACTAGCGGGGCCTTCGGGGAGACCCAGTACTTC. V is TRBV20-1 and J is TRBJ2-5; 12 bases are shared with TRBD2. The CDR3 runs to 16 residues. Trimming cost V 5 bases and J 5 bases; bases outside gene matches: 12. Germline lookup yields CDR1 DFQATT and CDR2 SNEGSKA (reference sequence).

The chain employs TRBV20-1 and TRBJ2-7, with TRBD1 identical over 7 bases. Germline trimming cut 5 bases from V and 2 bases from J; bases unmatched to any gene: 6. From germline, CDR1 is DFQATT and CDR2 SNEGSKA (reference sequence). The CDR3 has 13 amino acids. The CDR3: CSASGTAPYEQYF. CDR3 DNA: TGCAGTGCTTCCGGGACAGCCCCCTACGAGCAGTACTTC.

The CDR3 bases are TGTGCCAGCAGCTTCAAGTTGGGGCAAAGCTATGGCTACACCTTC. It specifies CASSFKLGQSYGYTF. The genes are TRBV5-5 and TRBJ1-2; maybe TRBD1 (5 bases). The ends were cut back, 2 bases at V and 4 bases at J, with 15 bases in the middle. The V gene's germline CDR1 is SGHKS and CDR2 YYEKEE (reference sequence). The CDR3 contains 15 residues. Full variable domain (rest looked up from reference TRBV5-5 and TRBJ1-2): DAGVTQSPTHLIKTRGQQVTLRCSPISGHKSVSWYQQVLGQGPQFIFQYYEKEERGRGNFPDRFSARQFPNYSSELNVNALLLGDSALYLCASSFKLGQSYGYTFGSGTRLTVV.

The chain is built from TRBV7-2 and TRBJ2-5; D possibly corresponds to TRBD2 (5 bases). Germline assignment: CDR1 SGHTA and CDR2 FQGNSA. The CDR3 runs to 14 residues. Trimming cost V 1 base and J 8 bases, with 14 bases left between them. CDR3 bases: TGTGCCAGCAGCTTAGAGAGTCTACGGGGAACCCAGTACTTC. Translation: CASSLESLRGTQYF. The whole variable domain, filled in from reference TRBV7-2 and TRBJ2-5, reads GAGVSQSPSNKVTEKGKDVELRCDPISGHTALYWYRQSLGQGLEFLIYFQGNSAPDKSGLPSDRFSAERTGGSVSTLTIQRTQQEDSAVYLCASSLESLRGTQYFGPGTRLLVL.

This clonotype occurred many times. This chain connects TRBV19 to TRBJ1-1; D remains unclear. The germline V and J ends were trimmed by 5 bases and 6 bases, with 13 bases remaining between them. The germline V gene encodes CDR1 LNHDA and CDR2 SQIVND (reference sequence). The CDR3 runs to 13 residues. In DNA form, the CDR3 reads TGTGCCAGTAGTGCCCCGGGGTTGGCTGAAGCTTTCTTT. It yields the protein CASSAPGLAEAFF.

V usage is TRBV25-1 and J usage is TRBJ1-2, with no clear D. CDR3 length equals 14 residues. Trimming took 6 bases from V and 8 from J, leaving 19 bases between them. CDR1 is MGHDK, CDR2 SYGVNS, per germline. The CDR3 sequence is CASSQSRDSIGYTF. CDR3 bases: TGTGCCAGCAGCCAAAGTCGCGACTCGATCGGCTACACCTTC.

This chain uses TRBV7-9 with TRBJ1-1; 9 bases line up with TRBD1. Germline lookup yields CDR1 SEHNR and CDR2 FQNEAQ (reference sequence). V gave up 5 bases and J gave up 4 bases; unmatched junction bases: 8. The CDR3 length is 15 residues. DNA of the CDR3: TGTGCCAGCAGCCCCCGTAGACAGGGGGGCACTGAAGCTTTCTTT. This codes for CASSPRRQGGTEAFF.

In this sample, this clonotype is medium-sized. The rearrangement links TRBV7-6 to TRBJ1-1; D may be TRBD1 (5 bases). Looked up from germline, CDR1 is SGHVS and CDR2 is FNYEAQ. The CDR3 spans 14 residues. Trimming left V 1 base short and J 5 bases short, with 11 bases between. Here the CDR3 reads CASSLGTTGTEAFF. CDR3 nucleotides: TGTGCCAGCAGCTTAGGGACAACGGGGACTGAAGCTTTCTTT.

A note on this clonotype: Germline and junction disagree at one end, which may indicate a read error. V and J are TRBV2 and TRBJ2-5; the D call may be TRBD1 or TRBD2 (6 bases each). The CDR3 extends over 15 amino acids. CDR1 SNHLY and CDR2 FYNNEI come from the germline V gene. Here the CDR3 reads CASSDGGRDQETQYF. The DNA of the CDR3 is TGCGCCAGCAGTGACGGGGGCCGTGACCAAGAGACCCAGTACTTC.

This clonotype was seen repeatedly, ten times or more. This chain uses TRBV19 with TRBJ1-1; a possible D gene is TRBD1 (5 bases). V lost 3 bases to trimming and J lost 4 bases, with 15 bases between them. There are 15 residues in the CDR3. Per germline, CDR1 LNHDA and CDR2 SQIVND (reference sequence). CDR3 nucleotide sequence: TGTGCCAGTAGTATTGTGTGGGACGGCCTCACTGAAGCTTTCTTT. It encodes CASSIVWDGLTEAFF.

Only a few counts were recorded for this clonotype. The gene calls are TRBV6-1 and TRBJ2-5; D may be TRBD1 (5 bases). There are 14 residues in the CDR3. Germline V lookup: CDR1 MNHNS, CDR2 SASEGT. The V end was cut by 2 bases, the J end by 5 bases, with 12 bases between. The CDR3 DNA is TGTGCCAGCAGTGAACTGCAGGGAAGGGAGACCCAGTACTTC. Translating gives CASSELQGRETQYF.

This rearrangement joins TRBV7-3 to TRBJ1-5; D gene uncertain. The V and J ends lost 2 bases and 7 bases respectively, with 9 bases between them. This CDR3 has 13 residues. Germline V gene sequence: CDR1 SGHTA, CDR2 FQGTGA. The CDR3 DNA reads as TGTGCCAGCAGCTTAGATCCTGGGCAGCCCCAGCATTTT. Protein product: CASSLDPGQPQHF.

The sample holds one count of this clonotype. V gene TRBV5-1 combines with J gene TRBJ1-4; 8 nucleotides agree with TRBD1. V shed 3 bases, J shed 10 bases, and the junction held 8 bases outside the gene matches. Germline assignment: CDR1 SGHRS and CDR2 YFSETQ. There are 14 residues in the CDR3. CDR3 in amino acids: CASSSRTGYGKLFF. The CDR3 region has the DNA TGCGCCAGCAGCTCCAGGACAGGGTATGGAAAACTGTTTTTT. Combining the CDR3 with reference TRBV5-1 and TRBJ1-4 gives the whole variable domain KAGVTQTPRYLIKTRGQQVTLSCSPISGHRSVSWYQQTPGQGLQFLFEYFSETQRNKGNFPGRFSGRQFSNSRSEMNVSTLELGDSALYLCASSSRTGYGKLFFGSGTQLSVL.

CDR3 DNA sequence: TGTGCCACCAGCGACCTGACTAGCGGGGGGGCCTTTGAGACCCAGTACTTC. Translating gives CATSDLTSGGAFETQYF. The chain couples TRBV15 to TRBJ2-5; 14 bases are shared with TRBD2. After removal of 5 bases from V and 5 bases from J, the junction contained 10 bases not matched to a gene. Germline CDR1 is LNHNV and CDR2 is YYDKDF (reference sequence). This CDR3 has 17 residues.

The DNA for the CDR3 is TGCGCCAGCAGTGACAGGTTCCAAGAGACCCAGTACTTC. Encoded protein: CASSDRFQETQYF. The chain joins TRBV10-1 to TRBJ2-5; D remains unclear. The CDR3 loop spans 13 amino acids. Germline-derived CDR1 and CDR2 are WNHNN and SYGVQD (reference sequence). V was pared by 3 bases and J by 1 base, with 6 bases between.

This clonotype was detected many times. The chain recombines TRBV20-1 with TRBJ2-4, with D unclear. This CDR3 spans 11 amino acids. The germline gives CDR1 DFQATT, CDR2 SNEGSKA (reference sequence). Trimming shortened V by 1 base and J by 5 bases, and 3 bases separated the two germline ends. The CDR3 protein is CSARVQNIQYF. DNA for the CDR3: TGCAGTGCTAGAGTGCAAAACATTCAGTACTTC.

This chain connects TRBV6-5 to TRBJ1-6, with D possibly TRBD1 on 5 matching bases. The germline V and J ends were trimmed by 0 bases and 8 bases, with 8 bases remaining between them. Germline V gene sequence: CDR1 MNHEY, CDR2 SVGAGI. The CDR3 contains 14 residues. CDR3 DNA: TGTGCCAGCAGTTACTCTGAAGGGGATTCACCCCTCCACTTT. Its protein is CASSYSEGDSPLHF.

This clonotype was seen many times. The chain combines TRBV5-1 with TRBJ1-2; 8 nucleotides align to TRBD1. V gave up 5 bases and J gave up 8 bases; unmatched junction bases: 14. The CDR3 is made up of 15 amino acids. In germline, CDR1 is SGHRS, CDR2 YFSETQ. The CDR3 spells CASRIDPGGGRGYTF. In DNA, the CDR3 is TGCGCCAGCAGAATTGACCCAGGGGGCGGGAGAGGCTACACCTTC.

About this clonotype itself: Being one base from a much bigger clone, this may be a read error. The chain joins TRBV7-9 to TRBJ1-4; D not resolved. The CDR3 is made up of 14 amino acids. The germline V gene encodes CDR1 SEHNR and CDR2 FQNEAQ (reference sequence). The CDR3 coding sequence is TGTGCCAGCAGCTTTGAAGGTTCTAATGAAGAACTGTTTTTT. Protein product: CASSFEGSNEELFF.